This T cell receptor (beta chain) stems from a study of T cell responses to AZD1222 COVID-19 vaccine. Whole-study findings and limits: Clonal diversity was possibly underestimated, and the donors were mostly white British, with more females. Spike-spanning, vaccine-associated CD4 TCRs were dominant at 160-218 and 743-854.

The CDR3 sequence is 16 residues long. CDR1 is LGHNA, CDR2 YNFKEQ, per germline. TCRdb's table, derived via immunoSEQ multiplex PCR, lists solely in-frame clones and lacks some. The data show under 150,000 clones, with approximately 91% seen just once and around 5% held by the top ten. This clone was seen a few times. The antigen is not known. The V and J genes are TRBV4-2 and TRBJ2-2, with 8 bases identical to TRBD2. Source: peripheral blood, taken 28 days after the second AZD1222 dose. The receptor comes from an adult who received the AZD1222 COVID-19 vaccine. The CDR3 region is CPTSQARGGLSGELFF. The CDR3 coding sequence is TGTCCCACCAGCCAAGCCCGGGGGGGGTTGTCCGGGGAGCTGTTTTTT.